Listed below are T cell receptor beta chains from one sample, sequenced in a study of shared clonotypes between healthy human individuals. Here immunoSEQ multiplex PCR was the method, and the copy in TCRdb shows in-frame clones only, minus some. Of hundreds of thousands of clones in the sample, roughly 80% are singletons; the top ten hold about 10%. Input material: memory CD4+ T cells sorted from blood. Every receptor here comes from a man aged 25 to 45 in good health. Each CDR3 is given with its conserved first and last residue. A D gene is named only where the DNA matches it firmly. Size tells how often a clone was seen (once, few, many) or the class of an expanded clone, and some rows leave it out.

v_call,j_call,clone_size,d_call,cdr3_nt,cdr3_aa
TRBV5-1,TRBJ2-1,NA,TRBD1,TGCGCCAGCAGCCCCTCTGTGGCGAGACAGGGTCACAATGAGCAGTTCTTC,CASSPSVARQGHNEQFF
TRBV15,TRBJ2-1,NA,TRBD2,TGTGCCACTAAACTAGCGGGAGATGAGCAGTTCTTC,CATKLAGDEQFF
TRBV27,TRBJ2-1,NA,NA,TGTGCCAGCAGTGGCTTCAGTAGGTTTGTGGATGAGCAGTTCTTC,CASSGFSRFVDEQFF
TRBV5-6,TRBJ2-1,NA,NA,TGTGCCAGCAGCTTGGAAATTGAGCAGTTCTTC,CASSLEIEQFF
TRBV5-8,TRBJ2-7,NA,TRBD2,TGTGCCAGCAGCAAGGACCGGGACTACCTCGAAGAGCAGTACTTC,CASSKDRDYLEEQYF
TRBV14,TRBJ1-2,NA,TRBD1,TGTGCCAGCAGCCAAGGAGCCGGGACAGGTGCCTATGGCTACACCTTC,CASSQGAGTGAYGYTF
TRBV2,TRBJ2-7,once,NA,TGTGCCGCCACGAGGGACTCCTACGAGCAGTACTTC,CAATRDSYEQYF
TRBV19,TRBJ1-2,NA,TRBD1,TGTGCCAGTAGTATGACGCAGGGGGGCTATGGCTACACCTTC,CASSMTQGGYGYTF
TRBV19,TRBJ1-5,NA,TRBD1,TGTGCCAGTAGACGGCCCGGGACAGGGAATCAGCCCCAGCATTTT,CASRRPGTGNQPQHF
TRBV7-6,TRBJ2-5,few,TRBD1,TGTGCCAGCAGCACCAGGACAGGGTTTGAGACCCAGTACTTC,CASSTRTGFETQYF
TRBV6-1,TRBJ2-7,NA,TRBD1,TGTGCCGGACGGACAGGGGGGGCCTACGAGCAGTACTTC,CAGRTGGAYEQYF
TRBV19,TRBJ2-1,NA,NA,TGTGCCATAATGGGCTCCTACAATGAGCAGTTCTTC,CAIMGSYNEQFF
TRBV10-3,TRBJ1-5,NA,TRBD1,TGTGCCATACAAGGGGGACAGGGGAGCAATCAGCCCCAGCATTTT,CAIQGGQGSNQPQHF
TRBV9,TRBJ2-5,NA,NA,TGTGCCAGCAGCGTAGTGGGGCAGCAAGAGACCCAGTACTTC,CASSVVGQQETQYF
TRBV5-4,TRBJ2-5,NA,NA,TGTGCCAGCAGCTTGGACAGGGTCGAGACCCAGTACTTC,CASSLDRVETQYF
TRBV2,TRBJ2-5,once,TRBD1,TGTGCCAGCAGTGGGGTAGGGGGCGAGACCCAGTACTTC,CASSGVGGETQYF
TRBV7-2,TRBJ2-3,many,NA,TGTGCCAGCAGCTTAGCAACCCCTCTCCTCCCTCCGGATACGCAGTATTTT,CASSLATPLLPPDTQYF
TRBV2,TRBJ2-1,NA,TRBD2,TGTGCCAGCAAATTAGCGGGAGGGGGGCAGTTCTTC,CASKLAGGGQFF